What follows describes a single TCR beta chain. Other DNA sequences in the sample encode the same CDR3. Measured with immunoSEQ multiplex PCR; TCRdb has only the in-frame clones, and not every one. The profile covers 75,000 to 100,000 clones, with approximately 80% appearing a single time and 15% to 20% taken by the ten largest. This entry is derived from a study of PD-1 blockade in classical Hodgkin lymphoma. Each patient's relapse followed autologous stem cell transplantation, and brentuximab vedotin exposure varied. Sequencing was performed on peripheral blood mononuclear cells (PBMCs), taken before the second cycle of nivolumab. The receptor comes from a human donor with classical Hodgkin lymphoma.

CDR3 sequence reads: CASSSGLAGSYEQYF. The CDR3 DNA reads TGTGCCAGCAGTTCCGGACTAGCGGGAAGCTACGAGCAGTACTTC. The rearrangement joins TRBV6-5 to TRBJ2-7; 12 bases are a match to TRBD2. V shed 4 bases, J shed 3 bases, and the junction held 4 bases outside the gene matches. In germline, CDR1 is MNHEY, CDR2 SVGAGI. The CDR3 runs to 15 residues.